This T cell receptor (beta chain) comes out of a study of technical replicates of blood from several donors. The CDR3 loop spans 15 amino acids. Germline CDR1 and CDR2: MNHEY and SVGAGI. Trimming cost V 5 bases and J 5 bases; bases outside gene matches: 11. This table comes from immunoSEQ multiplex PCR, and its TCRdb copy is limited to in-frame clones, with some not included. Among 85,000 or so clones listed, 85% to 95% were seen once. The receptor was isolated from a human donor in good health. Sample: T cells isolated from PBMCs. The chain uses TRBV6-5 and TRBJ2-7, with TRBD1 matching over 8 bases. The CDR3 DNA is TGTGCCAGCAGTCCCAACAGGGGGACCCCTGACGAGCAGTACTTC. It yields the protein CASSPNRGTPDEQYF.